This TCR beta chain was sequenced for a study of siplizumab effects on memory and regulatory T cells. Study-wide results and caveats: An assignable naive or memory phenotype was lacking in roughly 80-97% of proliferating CD4+ or CD8+ clones.

Comment on this clone: Its specificity is unknown.

Assays captured about 10^5 TCR templates per sample. Clones were read by immunoSEQ multiplex PCR, and TCRdb kept only the in-frame ones, dropping some. The sample consists of around 100,000 clones, 80% to 95% of them appearing once. Germline V gene sequence: CDR1 LNHDA, CDR2 SQIVND (reference sequence). The ends lost 5 bases at V and 0 bases at J; junction bases unmatched: 11. The CDR3 totals 17 residues. This TCR came from a human donor in good health. Some clones in this sample may be carry-over from other donors' samples. The chain is built from TRBV19 and TRBJ1-1, with 8 positions matching TRBD1. The sample was CD4+ T cells sorted from blood. The DNA of the CDR3 is TGTGCCAGTAGTCCCCGTCCCGGGACAGGTATGAACACTGAAGCTTTCTTT. Translated: CASSPRPGTGMNTEAFF.